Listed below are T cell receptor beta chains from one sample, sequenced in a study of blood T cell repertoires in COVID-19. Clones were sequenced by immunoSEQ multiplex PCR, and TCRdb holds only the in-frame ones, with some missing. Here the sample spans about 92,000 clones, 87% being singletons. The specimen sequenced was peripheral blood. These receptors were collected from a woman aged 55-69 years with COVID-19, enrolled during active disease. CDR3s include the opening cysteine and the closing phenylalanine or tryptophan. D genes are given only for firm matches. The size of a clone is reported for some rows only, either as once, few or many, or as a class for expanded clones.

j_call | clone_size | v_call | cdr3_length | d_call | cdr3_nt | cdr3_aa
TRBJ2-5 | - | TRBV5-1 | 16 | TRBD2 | TGCGCCAGCAGCCTCCCGGGTAGCGGGGGGGCGCAGACCCAGTACTTC | CASSLPGSGGAQTQYF
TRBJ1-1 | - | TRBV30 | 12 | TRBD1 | TGTGCCTTTAACAGGGGAGAAACTGAAGCTTTCTTT | CAFNRGETEAFF
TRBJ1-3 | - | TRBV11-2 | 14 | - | TGTGCCAGCAGCTTAGAAACAGCTGGAAACACCATATATTTT | CASSLETAGNTIYF
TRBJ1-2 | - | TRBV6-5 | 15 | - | TGTGCCAGCAGTTACGATTCAGGGGCAGGCTATGGCTACACCTTC | CASSYDSGAGYGYTF
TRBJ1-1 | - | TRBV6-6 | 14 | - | TGTGCCAGCCTGAGAGATCCCCCGAACACTGAAGCTTTCTTT | CASLRDPPNTEAFF
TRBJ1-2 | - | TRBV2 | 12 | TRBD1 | TGTGCCAGCAGTACAGGGGGCTATGGCTACACCTTC | CASSTGGYGYTF
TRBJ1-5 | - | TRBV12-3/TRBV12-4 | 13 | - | TGTGCCAGCAGTATCCGGAGCAATCAGCCCCAGCATTTT | CASSIRSNQPQHF
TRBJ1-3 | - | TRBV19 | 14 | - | TGTGCCAGTGCGGCTACGTACTCTGGAAACACCATATATTTT | CASAATYSGNTIYF
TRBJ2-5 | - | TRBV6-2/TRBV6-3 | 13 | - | TGTGCCAGCAGTTACGCAGGGAAAGAGACCCAGTACTTC | CASSYAGKETQYF
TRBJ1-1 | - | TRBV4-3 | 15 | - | TGCGCCAGCAGCCAAGACGGGGTCGGCAGCACTGAAGCTTTCTTT | CASSQDGVGSTEAFF
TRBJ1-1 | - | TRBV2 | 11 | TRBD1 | TGTGCCAGCAGGGGGACAGGGCGAGCTTTCTTT | CASRGTGRAFF
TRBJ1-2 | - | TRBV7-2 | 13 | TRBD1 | TGTGCCAGCAGCTTAGGGACAGGGGGTGGCTACACCTTC | CASSLGTGGGYTF
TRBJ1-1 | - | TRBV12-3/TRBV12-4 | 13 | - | TGTGCCAGCAGTTTAACCAGGCGGGCTGAAGCTTTCTTT | CASSLTRRAEAFF
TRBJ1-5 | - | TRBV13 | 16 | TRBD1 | TGTGCCAGCAGCCACAGGGGCCGCGGTGGCAATCAGCCCCAGCATTTT | CASSHRGRGGNQPQHF
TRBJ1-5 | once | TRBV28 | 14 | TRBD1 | TGTGCCAGCAGGTTGACAGGGCACGAACAGCCCCAGCATTTT | CASRLTGHEQPQHF
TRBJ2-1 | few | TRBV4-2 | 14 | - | TGTGCCAGCAGCCAAGATTGGCAGGGCGATGAGCAGTTCTTC | CASSQDWQGDEQFF
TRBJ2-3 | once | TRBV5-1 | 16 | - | TGCGCCAGCAGCTCGGACTCCTGGGGGCTTGGAGATACGCAGTATTTT | CASSSDSWGLGDTQYF
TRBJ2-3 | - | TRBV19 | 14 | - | TGTGCCAGTAGGACTGCTCCCAGCACAGATACGCAGTATTTT | CASRTAPSTDTQYF
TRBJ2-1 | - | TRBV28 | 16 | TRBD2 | TGTGCCAGCAGGCCCTCTCGGGTAGCGGGGGACAATGAGCAGTTCTTC | CASRPSRVAGDNEQFF
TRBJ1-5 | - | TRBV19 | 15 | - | TGTGCCAGTAGTACATCGACAGTTGGCAATCAGCCCCAGCATTTT | CASSTSTVGNQPQHF
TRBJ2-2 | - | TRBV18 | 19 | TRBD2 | TGTGCCAGCTCACCTAGCCATTCAGCGGGGGGGCCTGACACCGGGGAGCTGTTTTTT | CASSPSHSAGGPDTGELFF
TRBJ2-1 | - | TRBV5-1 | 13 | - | TGCGCCAGCAGCTTGGGGAGGCACAATGAGCAGTTCTTC | CASSLGRHNEQFF
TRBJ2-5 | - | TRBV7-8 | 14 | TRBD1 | TGTGCCAGCAGCCTCCGGGACAGATCATCGACCCAGTACTTC | CASSLRDRSSTQYF
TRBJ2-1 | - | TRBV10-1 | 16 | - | TGCGCCAGCAGTGAGAGCATCTCCCAAAACCACAATGAGCAGTTCTTC | CASSESISQNHNEQFF
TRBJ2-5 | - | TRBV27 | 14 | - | TGTGCCAGCAGTACGGTAAGGGGCCAAGAGACCCAGTACTTC | CASSTVRGQETQYF
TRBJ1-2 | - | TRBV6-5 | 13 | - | TGTGCCAGCAGTAGGACTTCGGGCTATGGCTACACCTTC | CASSRTSGYGYTF
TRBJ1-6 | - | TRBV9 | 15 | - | TGTGCCAGCAGCGTAGGGGGGACAAGTAATTCACCCCTCCACTTT | CASSVGGTSNSPLHF
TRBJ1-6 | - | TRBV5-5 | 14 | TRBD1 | TGTGCCAGCAGCCCGGGACAGTCAAATTCACCCCTCCACTTT | CASSPGQSNSPLHF
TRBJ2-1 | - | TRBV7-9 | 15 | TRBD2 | TGTGCCAGCAGCGCTAGCGGGGCCCCTTACAATGAGCAGTTCTTC | CASSASGAPYNEQFF
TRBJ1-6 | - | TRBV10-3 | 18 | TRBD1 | TGTGCCATCAGGTCGAGACAGGGGGACGGGCTGGGTAATTCACCCCTCCACTTT | CAIRSRQGDGLGNSPLHF
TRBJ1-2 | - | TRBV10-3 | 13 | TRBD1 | TGTGCCATCAGTGAGGACAGGGGACGGGGCTACACCTTC | CAISEDRGRGYTF
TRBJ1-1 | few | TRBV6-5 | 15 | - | TGTGCCAGCAGTTACTCGTCTACCGGGAACACTGAAGCTTTCTTT | CASSYSSTGNTEAFF
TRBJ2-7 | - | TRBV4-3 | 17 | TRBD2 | TGCGCCAGCAGCCAAGATAGGGGCGGGGGACCCTCCTACGAGCAGTACTTC | CASSQDRGGGPSYEQYF
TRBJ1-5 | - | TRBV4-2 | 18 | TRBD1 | TGTGCCAGCAGCCAAGCGACAGGGGCCGCGCTCGGTGCTCAGCCCCAGCATTTT | CASSQATGAALGAQPQHF
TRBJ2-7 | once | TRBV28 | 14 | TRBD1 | TGTGCCAGCAGTTTTCAGGGGGCGCTCTACGAGCAGTACTTC | CASSFQGALYEQYF
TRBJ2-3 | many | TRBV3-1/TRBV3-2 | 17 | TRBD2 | TGTGCCAGCAGCCATGAACGACTAGCGGGGGCGACAGATACGCAGTATTTT | CASSHERLAGATDTQYF
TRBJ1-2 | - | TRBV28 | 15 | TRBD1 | TGTGCCAGCAGTTTACGGGACAGGGCCGACTATGGCTACACCTTC | CASSLRDRADYGYTF
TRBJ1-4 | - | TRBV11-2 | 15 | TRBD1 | TGTGCCAGCAGTTCCGGACAGGGGGCGTATGAAAAACTGTTTTTT | CASSSGQGAYEKLFF
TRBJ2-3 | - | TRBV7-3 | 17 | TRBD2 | TGTGCCAGCAGCACGCCCGTCGGGCGGGGGGGCACACATACGCAGTATTTT | CASSTPVGRGGTHTQYF
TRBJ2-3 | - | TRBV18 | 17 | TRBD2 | TGTGCCAGCTCACCTCGCTTAGCGGGGGCTAGCACAGATACGCAGTATTTT | CASSPRLAGASTDTQYF
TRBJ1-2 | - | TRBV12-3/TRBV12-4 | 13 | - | TGTGCCAGCAGTTTACAGGGCCTCTATGGCTACACCTTC | CASSLQGLYGYTF
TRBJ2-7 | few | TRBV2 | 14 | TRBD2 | TGTGCCAGCAGGGGGGGGGTTAGGCCCTACGAGCAGTACTTC | CASRGGVRPYEQYF
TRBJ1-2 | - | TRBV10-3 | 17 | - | TGTGCCATCACCCCAGGTCCGGCCACCCTCCGGGGCTATGGCTACACCTTC | CAITPGPATLRGYGYTF